This TCR beta chain was recorded in a study of regulatory T cells in long-lasting Graves disease. The table lists this clonotype with many counts. An end of the junction differs from the germline gene, which may be a read error. According to the study, TCR beta libraries were built with iRepertoire HTBI primers and CDR3-region Arm-PCR. MiXCR, run by TCRdb on the multiplex PCR reads, gives a single entry per CDR3 protein. The sample lists 350,000 to 450,000 distinct CDR3 sequences, over 20% occurring once. The CDR3 loop spans 12 amino acids. Germline V gives CDR1 MNHNS, CDR2 SASEGT. Indicated time point: persistent/refractory GD, antithyroid drugs over 5 years with positive TRAb. Extracted RNA from PBMCs served as the source of the TCR library.

The sequence was obtained from a female donor with Graves disease. Sequencing was performed on peripheral blood mononuclear cells (PBMCs), taken when the disease was refractory, from a patient treated with antithyroid drugs. The chain recombines TRBV6-1 with TRBJ1-6; no definite D call. The chain's CDR3 is CASSGGNSPLHF. The CDR3 region has the DNA TGTGCCAGCTCAGGCGGCAATTCGCCCCTCCACTTT.